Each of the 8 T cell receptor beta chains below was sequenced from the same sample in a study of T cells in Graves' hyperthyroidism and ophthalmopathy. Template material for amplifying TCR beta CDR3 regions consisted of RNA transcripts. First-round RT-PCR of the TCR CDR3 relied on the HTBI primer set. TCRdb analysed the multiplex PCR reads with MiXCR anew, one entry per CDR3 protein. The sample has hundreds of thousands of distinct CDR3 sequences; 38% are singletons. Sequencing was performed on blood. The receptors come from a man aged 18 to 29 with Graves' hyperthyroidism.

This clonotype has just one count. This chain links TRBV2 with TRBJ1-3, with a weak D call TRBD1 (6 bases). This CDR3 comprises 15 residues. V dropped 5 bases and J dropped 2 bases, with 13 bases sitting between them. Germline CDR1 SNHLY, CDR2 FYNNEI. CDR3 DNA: TGTGCCAGCAGTTTTGAGACAGGCGCTGGAAACACCATATATTTT. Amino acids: CASSFETGAGNTIYF.

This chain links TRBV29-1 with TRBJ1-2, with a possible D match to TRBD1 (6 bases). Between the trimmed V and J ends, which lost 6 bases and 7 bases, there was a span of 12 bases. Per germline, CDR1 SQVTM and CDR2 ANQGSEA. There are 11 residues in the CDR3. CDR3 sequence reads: CSVWGALGYTF. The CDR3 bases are TGCAGCGTATGGGGGGCTCTTGGCTACACCTTC.

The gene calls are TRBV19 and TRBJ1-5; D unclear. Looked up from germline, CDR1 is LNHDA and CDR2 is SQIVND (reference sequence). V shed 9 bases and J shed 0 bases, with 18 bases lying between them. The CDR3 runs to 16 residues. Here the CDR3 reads CASSLNTAYSNQPQHF. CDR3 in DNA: TGTGCCAGCAGCTTGAATACAGCCTATAGCAATCAGCCCCAGCATTTT.

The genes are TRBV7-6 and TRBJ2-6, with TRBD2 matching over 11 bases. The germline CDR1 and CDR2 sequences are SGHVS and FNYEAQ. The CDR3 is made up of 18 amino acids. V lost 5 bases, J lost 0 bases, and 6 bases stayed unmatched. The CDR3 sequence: CASSAGLAGSSGANVLTF. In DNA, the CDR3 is TGTGCCAGCAGCGCCGGACTAGCGGGTTCCTCTGGGGCCAACGTCCTGACTTTC.

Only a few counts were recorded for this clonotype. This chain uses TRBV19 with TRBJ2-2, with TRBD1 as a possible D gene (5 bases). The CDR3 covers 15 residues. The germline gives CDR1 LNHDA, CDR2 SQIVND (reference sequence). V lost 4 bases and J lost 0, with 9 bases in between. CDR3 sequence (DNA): TGTGCCAGTAGTAAGAGGACACCGAACACCGGGGAGCTGTTTTTT. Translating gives CASSKRTPNTGELFF.

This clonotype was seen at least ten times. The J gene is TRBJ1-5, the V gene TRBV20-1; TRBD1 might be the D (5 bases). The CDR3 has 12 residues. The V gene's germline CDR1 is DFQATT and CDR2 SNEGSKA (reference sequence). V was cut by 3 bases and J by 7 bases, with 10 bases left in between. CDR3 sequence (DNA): TGCAGTGCTAGGGATAGGGACCAGCCCCAGCATTTT. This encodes CSARDRDQPQHF.

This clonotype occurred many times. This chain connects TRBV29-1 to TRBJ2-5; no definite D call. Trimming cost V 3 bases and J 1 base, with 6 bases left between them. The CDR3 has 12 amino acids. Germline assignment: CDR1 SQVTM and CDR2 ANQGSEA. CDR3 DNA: TGCAGCGTTGAGCGCAGCCAAGAGACCCAGTACTTC. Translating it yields CSVERSQETQYF.

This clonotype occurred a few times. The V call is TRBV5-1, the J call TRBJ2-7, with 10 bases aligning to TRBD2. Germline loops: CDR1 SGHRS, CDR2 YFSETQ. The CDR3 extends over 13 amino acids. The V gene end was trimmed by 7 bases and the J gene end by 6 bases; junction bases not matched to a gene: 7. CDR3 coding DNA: TGCGCCAGCTCTAGCGGGAGTCCTGGCGAGCAGTACTTC. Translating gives CASSSGSPGEQYF.